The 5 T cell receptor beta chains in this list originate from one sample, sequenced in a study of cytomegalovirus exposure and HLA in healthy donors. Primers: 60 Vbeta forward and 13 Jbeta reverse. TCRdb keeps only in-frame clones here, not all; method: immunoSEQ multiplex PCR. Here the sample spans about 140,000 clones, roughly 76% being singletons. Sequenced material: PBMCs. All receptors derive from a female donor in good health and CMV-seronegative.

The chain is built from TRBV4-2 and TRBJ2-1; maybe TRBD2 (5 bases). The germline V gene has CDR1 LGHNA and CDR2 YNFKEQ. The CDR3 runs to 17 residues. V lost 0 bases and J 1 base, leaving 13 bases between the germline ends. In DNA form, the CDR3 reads TGTGCCAGCAGCCAAGATTCCCCCAGCGGATCCTACAATGAGCAGTTCTTC. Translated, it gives CASSQDSPSGSYNEQFF.

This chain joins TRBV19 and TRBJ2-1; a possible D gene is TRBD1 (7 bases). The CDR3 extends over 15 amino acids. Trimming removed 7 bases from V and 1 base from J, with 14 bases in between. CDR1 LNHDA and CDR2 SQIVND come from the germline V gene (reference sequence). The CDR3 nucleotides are TGTGCCAGTAAAGAGGGGGCGGGATCCTACAATGAGCAGTTCTTC. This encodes CASKEGAGSYNEQFF.

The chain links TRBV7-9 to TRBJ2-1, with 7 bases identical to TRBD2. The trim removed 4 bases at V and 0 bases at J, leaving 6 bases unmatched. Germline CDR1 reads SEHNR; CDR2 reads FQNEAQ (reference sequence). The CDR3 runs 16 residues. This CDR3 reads CASSWIAGHSYNEQFF. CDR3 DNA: TGTGCCAGCAGCTGGATAGCGGGCCACTCCTACAATGAGCAGTTCTTC.

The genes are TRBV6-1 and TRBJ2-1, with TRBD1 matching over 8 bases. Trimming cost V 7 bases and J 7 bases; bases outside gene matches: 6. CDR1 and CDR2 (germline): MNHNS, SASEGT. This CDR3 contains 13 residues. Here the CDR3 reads CASTRQGKNEQFF. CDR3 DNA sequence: TGTGCCAGCACCCGACAGGGGAAGAATGAGCAGTTCTTC.

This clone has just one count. CDR3 in amino acids: CASSSAGGGKLFF. Here the CDR3 DNA reads TGTGCCAGCAGCTCCGCCGGTGGCGGTAAACTGTTTTTT. The chain is built from TRBV7-9 and TRBJ1-4; D is unclear. With 4 bases removed from V and 11 bases from J, the gap between germline ends came to 14 bases. Germline V gene lookup returns CDR1 SEHNR and CDR2 FQNEAQ (reference sequence). The CDR3 is made up of 13 amino acids. Variable domain in full (rest from reference TRBV7-9 and TRBJ1-4): DTGVSQNPRHKITKRGQNVTFRCDPISEHNRLYWYRQTLGQGPEFLTYFQNEAQLEKSRLLSDRFSAERPKGSFSTLEIQRTEQGDSAMYLCASSSAGGGKLFFGSGTQLSVL.